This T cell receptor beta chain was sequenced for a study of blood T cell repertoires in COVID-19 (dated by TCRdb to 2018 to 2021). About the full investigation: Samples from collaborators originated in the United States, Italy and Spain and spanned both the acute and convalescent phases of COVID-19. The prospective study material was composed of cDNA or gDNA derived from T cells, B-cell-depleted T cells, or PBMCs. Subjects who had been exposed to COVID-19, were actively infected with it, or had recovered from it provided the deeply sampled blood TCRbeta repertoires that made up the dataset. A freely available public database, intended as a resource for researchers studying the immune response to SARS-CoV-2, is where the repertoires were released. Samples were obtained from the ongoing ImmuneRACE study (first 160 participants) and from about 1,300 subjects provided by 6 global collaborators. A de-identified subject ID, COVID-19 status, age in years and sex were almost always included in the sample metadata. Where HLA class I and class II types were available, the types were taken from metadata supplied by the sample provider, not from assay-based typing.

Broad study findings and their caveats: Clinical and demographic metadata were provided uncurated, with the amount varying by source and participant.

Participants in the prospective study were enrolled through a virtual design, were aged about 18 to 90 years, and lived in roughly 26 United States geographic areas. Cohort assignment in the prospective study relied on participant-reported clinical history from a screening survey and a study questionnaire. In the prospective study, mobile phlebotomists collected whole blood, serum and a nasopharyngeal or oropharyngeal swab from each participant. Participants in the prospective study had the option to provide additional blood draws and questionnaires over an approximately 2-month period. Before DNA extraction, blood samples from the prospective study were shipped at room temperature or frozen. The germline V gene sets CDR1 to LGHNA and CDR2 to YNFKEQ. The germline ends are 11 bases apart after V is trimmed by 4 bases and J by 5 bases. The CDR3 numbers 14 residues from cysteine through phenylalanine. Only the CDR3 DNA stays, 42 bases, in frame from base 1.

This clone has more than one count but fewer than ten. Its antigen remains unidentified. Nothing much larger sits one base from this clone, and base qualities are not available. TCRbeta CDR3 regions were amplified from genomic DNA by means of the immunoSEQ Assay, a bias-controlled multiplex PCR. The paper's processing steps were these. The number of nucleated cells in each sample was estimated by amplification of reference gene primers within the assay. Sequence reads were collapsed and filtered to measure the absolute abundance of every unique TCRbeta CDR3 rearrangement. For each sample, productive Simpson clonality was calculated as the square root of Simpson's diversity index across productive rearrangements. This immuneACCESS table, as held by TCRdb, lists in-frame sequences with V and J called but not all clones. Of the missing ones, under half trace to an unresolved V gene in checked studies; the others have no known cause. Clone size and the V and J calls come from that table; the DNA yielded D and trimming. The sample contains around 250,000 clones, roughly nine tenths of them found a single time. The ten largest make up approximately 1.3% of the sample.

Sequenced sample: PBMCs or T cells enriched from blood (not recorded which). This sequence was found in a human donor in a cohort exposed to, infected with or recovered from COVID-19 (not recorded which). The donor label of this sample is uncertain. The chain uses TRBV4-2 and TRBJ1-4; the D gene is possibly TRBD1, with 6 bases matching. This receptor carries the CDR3 CASSRTGSNEKLFF. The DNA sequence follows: TGTGCCAGCAGCCGTACAGGGTCGAATGAAAAACTGTTTTTT.